What follows is one T cell receptor beta chain and its context. Clones were sequenced by immunoSEQ multiplex PCR, and TCRdb holds only the in-frame ones, with some missing. The sample consists of about 140,000 clones, approximately 92% of them appearing once. The data stem from a study of T cell responses to AZD1222 COVID-19 vaccine. CDR1 and CDR2 from the germline V gene are SEHNR and FQNEAQ (reference sequence). Trimming stripped 10 bases from V and 0 bases from J, with 13 bases between. The CDR3 has 13 amino acids. The source of this sequence is an adult who received the AZD1222 COVID-19 vaccine. Sample: peripheral blood, taken 28 days after the second AZD1222 dose. The J gene is TRBJ2-7, the V gene TRBV7-9, with TRBD1 as a possible D gene (5 bases). The CDR3 nucleotides are TGTGCCATTCGACAGTTAAGCTCCTACGAGCAGTACTTC. It yields the protein CAIRQLSSYEQYF.